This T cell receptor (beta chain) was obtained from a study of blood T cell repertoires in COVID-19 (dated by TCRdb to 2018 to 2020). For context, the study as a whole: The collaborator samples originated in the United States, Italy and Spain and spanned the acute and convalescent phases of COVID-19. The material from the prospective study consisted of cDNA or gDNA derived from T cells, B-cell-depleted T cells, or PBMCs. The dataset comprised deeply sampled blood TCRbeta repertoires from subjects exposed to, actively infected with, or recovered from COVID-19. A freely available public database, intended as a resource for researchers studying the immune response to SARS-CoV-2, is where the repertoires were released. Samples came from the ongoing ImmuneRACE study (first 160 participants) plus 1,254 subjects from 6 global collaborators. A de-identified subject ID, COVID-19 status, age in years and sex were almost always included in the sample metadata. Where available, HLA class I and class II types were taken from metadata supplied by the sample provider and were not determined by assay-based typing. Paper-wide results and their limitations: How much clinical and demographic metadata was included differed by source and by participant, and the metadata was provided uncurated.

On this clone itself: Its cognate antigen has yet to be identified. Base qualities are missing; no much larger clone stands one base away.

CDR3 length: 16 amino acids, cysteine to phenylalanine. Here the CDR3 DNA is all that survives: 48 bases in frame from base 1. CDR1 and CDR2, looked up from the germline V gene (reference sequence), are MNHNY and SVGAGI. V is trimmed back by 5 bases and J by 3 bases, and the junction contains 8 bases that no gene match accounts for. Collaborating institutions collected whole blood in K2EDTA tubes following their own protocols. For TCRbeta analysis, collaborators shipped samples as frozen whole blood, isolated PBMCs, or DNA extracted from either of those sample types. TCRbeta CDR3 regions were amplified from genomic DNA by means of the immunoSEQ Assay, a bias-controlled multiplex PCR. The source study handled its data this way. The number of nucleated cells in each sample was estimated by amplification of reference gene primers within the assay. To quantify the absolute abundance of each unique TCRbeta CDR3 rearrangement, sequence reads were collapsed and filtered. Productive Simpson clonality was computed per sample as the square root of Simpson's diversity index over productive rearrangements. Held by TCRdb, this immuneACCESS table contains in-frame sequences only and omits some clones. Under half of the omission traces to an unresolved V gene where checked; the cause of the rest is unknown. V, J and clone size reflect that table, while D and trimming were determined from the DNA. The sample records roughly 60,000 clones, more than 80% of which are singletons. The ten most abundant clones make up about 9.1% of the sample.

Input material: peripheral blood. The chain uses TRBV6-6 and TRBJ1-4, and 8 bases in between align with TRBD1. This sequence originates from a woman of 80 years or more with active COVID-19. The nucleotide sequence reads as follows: TGTGCCAGCAGTGCGACAGGGGAGAGAGCTAATGAAAAACTGTTTTTT. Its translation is CASSATGERANEKLFF.